The entry below describes one T cell receptor (beta chain). The sample is drawn from a study of blood T cell repertoires in COVID-19. Across the whole study: T cells, B-cell-depleted T cells, or PBMCs supplied cDNA or gDNA.

Repertoires were generated with immunoSEQ multiplex PCR, while TCRdb's copy carries only in-frame clones and drops some. The sample records 150,000 or so clones, over 80% being singletons. Germline V gene data show CDR1 as SGHTA and CDR2 as FQGNSA. The CDR3 is made up of 15 amino acids. V dropped 5 bases and J dropped 7; count of bases not matched to a gene: 7. The sequenced sample consisted of peripheral blood. This TCR derives from a woman between 55 and 75 years old with acute or convalescent COVID-19. The chain couples TRBV7-2 to TRBJ1-6, with 8 nucleotides matching TRBD1. This CDR3 reads CASSEDRALNSPLHF. The CDR3 region has the DNA TGTGCCAGCAGCGAGGACAGGGCCCTGAATTCACCCCTCCACTTT. Full variable domain (outside the CDR3, taken from reference TRBV7-2 and TRBJ1-6): GAGVSQSPSNKVTEKGKDVELRCDPISGHTALYWYRQSLGQGLEFLIYFQGNSAPDKSGLPSDRFSAERTGGSVSTLTIQRTQQEDSAVYLCASSEDRALNSPLHFGNGTRLTVT.